Listed here are 8 T cell receptor beta chains from one sample, sequenced in a study of blood T cell repertoires in COVID-19. Clones were read by immunoSEQ multiplex PCR, and TCRdb kept only the in-frame ones, dropping some. The sample lists under 500,000 clones, more than 80% occurring once. Sequenced: PBMCs or T cells enriched from blood (not recorded which). These receptors all come from a young man who had recovered from COVID-19.

The chain has TRBV18 and TRBJ1-1, with D unresolved. The V and J ends lost 1 base and 6 bases respectively, with 21 bases between them. The CDR3 extends over 17 amino acids. CDR1 KGHSH and CDR2 LQKENI come from the germline V gene. CDR3 bases: TGTGCCAGCTCACCACTGTTGATTCGGGGTAATGGTTCTGAAGCTTTCTTT. Amino acids: CASSPLLIRGNGSEAFF. Filled out from reference TRBV18 and TRBJ1-1, the complete variable domain reads NAGVMQNPRHLVRRRGQEARLRCSPMKGHSHVYWYRQLPEEGLKFMVYLQKENIIDESGMPKERFSAEFPKEGPSILRIQQVVRGDSAAYFCASSPLLIRGNGSEAFFGQGTRLTVV.

A note on this clone: Additional DNA sequences in this sample encode the identical CDR3. The rearrangement links TRBV7-2 to TRBJ2-7; a weak D match, TRBD1 (6 bases). V lost 5 bases to trimming and J lost 2 bases, with 13 bases between them. The germline gives CDR1 SGHTA, CDR2 FQGNSA. CDR3 length: 14 amino acids. The CDR3 nucleotides read TGTGCCAGCAGCCTCGGGACACCTACCTACGAGCAGTACTTC. Its protein product is CASSLGTPTYEQYF. The whole variable domain, filled in from reference TRBV7-2 and TRBJ2-7, reads GAGVSQSPSNKVTEKGKDVELRCDPISGHTALYWYRQSLGQGLEFLIYFQGNSAPDKSGLPSDRFSAERTGGSVSTLTIQRTQQEDSAVYLCASSLGTPTYEQYFGPGTRLTVT.

V usage is TRBV27 and J usage is TRBJ1-1, with TRBD1 identical over 9 bases. The CDR3 extends over 15 amino acids. Germline CDR1 MNHEY, CDR2 SMNVEV (reference sequence). V shed 3 bases, J shed 3 bases, and the junction held 5 bases outside the gene matches. This CDR3 reads CASSLSRTGDTEAFF. CDR3 sequence (DNA): TGTGCCAGCAGTTTGTCTAGGACAGGGGACACTGAAGCTTTCTTT.

The chain joins TRBV28 to TRBJ1-5; TRBD1 matches at 8 bases. Germline V CDR1 and CDR2: MDHEN, SYDVKM. Trimming at V came to 2 bases and at J to 6 bases, leaving 3 bases not matched to a gene. The CDR3 has 14 amino acids. The CDR3 bases are TGTGCCAGCAGTTTAGGAACAGGGGGTCAGCCCCAGCATTTT. It yields the protein CASSLGTGGQPQHF.

The chain uses TRBV9 and TRBJ2-7; D gene unclear. The CDR3 sequence is 12 residues long. V lost 4 bases to trimming and J lost 6 bases, with 11 bases between them. Germline loops: CDR1 SGDLS, CDR2 YYNGEE. CDR3 loop: CASSNLVGEQYF. The DNA of the CDR3 is TGTGCCAGCAGCAATTTAGTTGGCGAGCAGTACTTC. The whole variable domain, remainder taken from reference TRBV9 and TRBJ2-7, is DSGVTQTPKHLITATGQRVTLRCSPRSGDLSVYWYQQSLDQGLQFLIQYYNGEERAKGNILERFSAQQFPDLHSELNLSSLELGDSALYFCASSNLVGEQYFGPGTRLTVT.

This clone was counted only a few times. The chain carries TRBV27 and TRBJ1-6; no clear D gene. V gave up 8 bases and J gave up 3 bases, with 5 bases separating them. The CDR3 runs 12 residues. Germline CDR1 reads MNHEY; CDR2 reads SMNVEV (reference sequence). CDR3 nucleotides: TGTGCCAGCTCGTTCTATAATTCACCCCTCCACTTT. It specifies CASSFYNSPLHF.

The rearrangement uses TRBV19 and TRBJ1-1; 7 bases are a match to TRBD1. V gave up 5 bases and J gave up 5 bases; unmatched junction bases: 5. Looked up from germline, CDR1 is LNHDA and CDR2 is SQIVND (reference sequence). CDR3 length equals 13 residues. The CDR3 nucleotides read TGTGCCAGTAGTCCGACAGGGAATACTGAAGCTTTCTTT. Encoded protein: CASSPTGNTEAFF.

The chain uses TRBV3-1 (or the pseudogene TRBV3-2) and TRBJ2-5; 8 bases agree with TRBD2. Germline-derived CDR1 and CDR2 are LGHDT and YNNKEL (reference sequence). CDR3 size: 14 residues. The J segment lost 5 bases and the V segment lost 2 bases, leaving 4 bases of the junction unmatched. The DNA for the CDR3 is TGTGCCAGCAGCCAACCCGAGCGGGGGGAGACCCAGTACTTC. It specifies CASSQPERGETQYF.